The 24 T cell receptor beta chains given below trace back to one sample, sequenced in a study of cytomegalovirus exposure and HLA in healthy donors. Both 60 Vbeta primers and 13 Jbeta primers went into the PCR. Profiling relied on immunoSEQ multiplex PCR, and the TCRdb table lists in-frame clones only, not all of them. The sample contains 150,000 to 200,000 clones, 78% of which appear only once. Sequencing was performed on PBMCs. The receptors derive from a woman aged 45-65 years in good health and CMV-seropositive.

The V and J genes are TRBV5-1 and TRBJ2-5, with D perhaps matching TRBD1 (5 bases). The CDR3 spans 16 residues. CDR1 and CDR2 (germline): SGHRS, YFSETQ. The V end was cut by 5 bases, the J end by 1 base, with 18 bases between. The CDR3 here is CASSPSGQGSQETQYF. In DNA, the CDR3 is TGCGCCAGCAGTCCGAGTGGACAAGGCTCCCAAGAGACCCAGTACTTC. The full variable domain, in which reference TRBV5-1 and TRBJ2-5 provide the parts outside the CDR3, is KAGVTQTPRYLIKTRGQQVTLSCSPISGHRSVSWYQQTPGQGLQFLFEYFSETQRNKGNFPGRFSGRQFSNSRSEMNVSTLELGDSALYLCASSPSGQGSQETQYFGPGTRLLVL.

The chain employs TRBV2 and TRBJ2-2, with 9 bases lining up with TRBD1. The trim removed 1 base at V and 5 bases at J, leaving 5 bases unmatched. The CDR3 spans 16 residues. Per germline, CDR1 SNHLY and CDR2 FYNNEI. CDR3: CASSEGGTGKTGELFF. Written as DNA, the CDR3 is TGTGCCAGCAGTGAAGGAGGGACAGGGAAGACCGGGGAGCTGTTTTTT.

With respect to this clone: The identical CDR3 is also encoded by other nucleotide sequences in the sample. The CDR3 DNA reads TGCAGCGTTGAAAACAGGCACCTCAACTATGGCTACACCTTC. This gives the protein CSVENRHLNYGYTF. The J gene is TRBJ1-2, the V gene TRBV29-1; TRBD1 is a possible D gene (5 bases). Deletions cut 2 bases from V and 2 bases from J, with 12 bases between. This CDR3 is 14 amino acids long. Germline CDR1 reads SQVTM; CDR2 reads ANQGSEA.

The chain joins TRBV7-8 to TRBJ2-5, with a tentative D call TRBD1 (6 bases). The V gene's germline CDR1 is SGHVS and CDR2 FQNEAQ. Trimming shortened V by 4 bases and J by 4 bases, and 16 bases separated the two germline ends. The CDR3 length is 15 residues. CDR3 sequence: CASSWGTLKVETQYF. Here the CDR3 DNA reads TGTGCCAGCAGCTGGGGGACATTAAAAGTAGAGACCCAGTACTTC. Drawing the rest from reference TRBV7-8 and TRBJ2-5, the complete variable domain is GAGVSQSPRYKVAKRGQDVALRCDPISGHVSLFWYQQALGQGPEFLTYFQNEAQLDKSGLPSDRFFAERPEGSVSTLKIQRTQQEDSAVYLCASSWGTLKVETQYFGPGTRLLVL.

The chain joins TRBV6-5 to TRBJ2-3; no clear D gene. In germline, CDR1 is MNHEY, CDR2 SVGAGI. V lost 0 bases and J lost 4, with 11 bases in between. The CDR3 has 15 residues. The CDR3 protein is CASSYSRERADTQYF. The CDR3 nucleotides read TGTGCCAGCAGTTACTCGAGAGAGCGCGCAGATACGCAGTATTTT.

This chain joins TRBV7-2 and TRBJ1-5; D perhaps matches TRBD1 (5 bases). Trimming pared 1 base from V and 7 bases from J, leaving 8 bases between. Germline V gives CDR1 SGHTA, CDR2 FQGNSA. This CDR3 has 13 amino acids. The CDR3 bases are TGTGCCAGCAGCTTAGAGCCAGGGCAGCCCCAGCATTTT. Translation gives CASSLEPGQPQHF.

The chain uses TRBV6-5 and TRBJ2-1, with 7 bases identical to TRBD2. Germline assignment: CDR1 MNHEY and CDR2 SVGAGI. This CDR3 is built from 13 residues. Trimming removed 8 bases from V and 5 bases from J; junction bases left unmatched: 6. The CDR3 nucleotides read TGTGCCAGCTGCTGGGCGGGAGACAATGAGCAGTTCTTC. It specifies CASCWAGDNEQFF.

This rearrangement joins TRBV4-2 to TRBJ2-2; D ambiguous. V was pared by 1 base and J by 6 bases, with 12 bases between. CDR1 and CDR2 from the germline V gene are LGHNA and YNFKEQ. CDR3 length: 15 amino acids. CDR3 sequence reads: CASSQVSAMAGELFF. The CDR3 nucleotides are TGTGCCAGCAGCCAAGTTTCCGCTATGGCCGGGGAGCTGTTTTTT.

A word on this clone: This specimen includes other DNA sequences encoding the same CDR3. The V gene is TRBV5-1, the J gene TRBJ2-7; D is undetermined. The CDR3 has 11 residues. Trimming removed 0 bases at V and 7 bases at J, with 5 bases between. Germline loops: CDR1 SGHRS, CDR2 YFSETQ. CDR3 residues: CASSLGAEQYF. DNA of the CDR3: TGCGCCAGCAGCTTGGGGGCTGAGCAGTACTTC.

This CDR3 is CASSYLGIGSYEQYF. CDR3 DNA sequence: TGTGCCAGCAGTTATCTGGGCATAGGATCCTACGAGCAGTACTTC. V and J are TRBV27 and TRBJ2-7; D gene uncertain. V lost 4 bases and J lost 1, with 14 bases in between. The germline V gene encodes CDR1 MNHEY and CDR2 SMNVEV (reference sequence). The CDR3 contains 15 residues.

V and J are TRBV5-4 and TRBJ2-5; possible D gene TRBD2, 7 bases. V lost 2 bases, J lost 5 bases, and 13 bases lay in between. The CDR3 has 14 amino acids. CDR1 and CDR2 (germline): SGHNT, YYREEE (reference sequence). The chain's CDR3 is CASSFRGAGETQYF. CDR3 bases: TGTGCCAGCAGCTTTCGGGGGGCGGGCGAGACCCAGTACTTC.

CDR3 DNA: TGTGCTAGTGGTTTGCCACCGCAGTACAATGAGCAGTTCTTC. Protein sequence: CASGLPPQYNEQFF. The chain has TRBV12-5 and TRBJ2-1, with D unresolved. Germline values: CDR1 LGHNT, CDR2 FRNRAP. This CDR3 contains 14 residues. V was trimmed by 2 bases and J by 4 bases, leaving 9 bases between them. Using reference TRBV12-5 and TRBJ2-1 for the parts outside the CDR3, the full variable domain is DARVTQTPRHKVTEMGQEVTMRCQPILGHNTVFWYRQTMMQGLELLAYFRNRAPLDDSGMPKDRFSAEMPDATLATLKIQPSEPRDSAVYFCASGLPPQYNEQFFGPGTRLTVL.

The V and J genes are TRBV2 and TRBJ2-2; the D gene is possibly TRBD2 (6 bases). The germline V gene has CDR1 SNHLY and CDR2 FYNNEI. This CDR3 comprises 12 residues. The V end lost 9 bases, the J end lost 6 bases, and 11 bases lay between the germline ends. DNA for the CDR3: TGTGCCAGGGAGGGAAGAGCCGGGGAGCTGTTTTTT. Its protein is CAREGRAGELFF.

This clone was counted a single time. The chain carries TRBV4-2 and TRBJ1-5; D remains ambiguous. Trimming took 0 bases from V and 3 from J, leaving 6 bases between them. Germline CDR1 and CDR2: LGHNA and YNFKEQ. CDR3 length equals 14 residues. The CDR3 DNA reads TGTGCCAGCAGCCAAGAACTAACCAATCAGCCCCAGCATTTT. Its translation: CASSQELTNQPQHF.

Only a few counts were recorded for this clone. V and J are TRBV2 and TRBJ2-7; D gene uncertain. The germline CDR1 and CDR2 sequences are SNHLY and FYNNEI. The CDR3 extends over 12 amino acids. V shed 6 bases and J shed 7 bases, with 13 bases lying between them. Here the CDR3 DNA reads TGTGCCAGCAGCCAGGTTACACGGGAGCAGTACTTC. Protein: CASSQVTREQYF.

J is TRBJ2-5 and V is TRBV15; 8 bases line up with TRBD1. V gave up 3 bases and J gave up 4 bases; unmatched junction bases: 4. The germline CDR1 and CDR2 sequences are LNHNV and YYDKDF (reference sequence). The CDR3 contains 14 residues. The CDR3 DNA reads as TGTGCCACCAGCAGCCAGGGGGCAAGAGAGACCCAGTACTTC. This gives the protein CATSSQGARETQYF.

V and J are TRBV6-1 and TRBJ2-7; no firm D call. Germline V lookup: CDR1 MNHNS, CDR2 SASEGT. V lost 0 bases and J lost 2, with 5 bases in between. The CDR3 runs 13 residues. CDR3 in amino acids: CASSEAQAYEQYF. CDR3 sequence (DNA): TGTGCCAGCAGTGAAGCGCAGGCCTACGAGCAGTACTTC.

The genes are TRBV5-5 and TRBJ2-2, with 7 positions matching TRBD1. J lost 1 base, V lost 3 bases, and 6 bases had no gene match. The V gene's germline CDR1 is SGHKS and CDR2 YYEKEE (reference sequence). This CDR3 contains 16 residues. The CDR3 protein is CASSWTGGLNTGELFF. CDR3 DNA: TGTGCCAGCAGCTGGACAGGAGGACTGAACACCGGGGAGCTGTTTTTT.

V is TRBV30 and J is TRBJ1-1; TRBD1 might be the D (6 bases). Deletions cut 2 bases from V and 0 bases from J, with 13 bases between. The germline V gene has CDR1 GTSNPN and CDR2 SVGIG (reference sequence). The CDR3 has 15 amino acids. The CDR3 nucleotides read TGTGCCTGGAGTCCCTTTACAGGGTTGAACACTGAAGCTTTCTTT. This gives the protein CAWSPFTGLNTEAFF.

The chain combines TRBV4-2 with TRBJ1-1, with D uncertain. The germline V gene encodes CDR1 LGHNA and CDR2 YNFKEQ. The ends were cut back, 4 bases at V and 1 base at J, with 10 bases in the middle. The CDR3 is 14 amino acids. The CDR3 DNA is TGTGCCAGCAGCCCTAGGATGACGAACACTGAAGCTTTCTTT. It specifies CASSPRMTNTEAFF.

The chain combines TRBV9 with TRBJ2-7; tentatively, D is TRBD1 (6 bases). Germline CDR1 reads SGDLS; CDR2 reads YYNGEE. Between the trimmed V and J ends, which lost 4 bases and 3 bases, there was a span of 11 bases. CDR3 length: 13 amino acids. CDR3 coding DNA: TGTGCCAGCAGCCCGCCGGACAGCTACGAGCAGTACTTC. This sequence encodes CASSPPDSYEQYF.

The chain's CDR3 is CASSLGTSGGEEYF. Here the CDR3 DNA reads TGTGCCAGCTCACTGGGGACCTCCGGGGGGGAAGAGTACTTC. The rearrangement links TRBV18 to TRBJ2-7; 8 bases line up with TRBD2. The length of the CDR3 is 14 residues. V shed 4 bases and J 11 bases; nucleotides not matched to a gene: 13. Germline CDR1 reads KGHSH; CDR2 reads LQKENI.

This chain joins TRBV6-5 and TRBJ2-5, with TRBD2 identical over 8 bases. The CDR3 covers 15 residues. Germline lookup yields CDR1 MNHEY and CDR2 SVGAGI. The V and J ends lost 8 bases and 2 bases, in that order; junction bases with no gene match: 10. In DNA form, the CDR3 reads TGTGCCAGCTCCGGGACTAGGGACCAACAAGAGACCCAGTACTTC. As protein: CASSGTRDQQETQYF.

The chain joins TRBV4-1 to TRBJ2-7, with TRBD1 as a possible D gene (5 bases). The CDR3 has 15 amino acids. The V gene lost 4 bases and the J gene lost 7 bases, with 20 bases spanning the gap. Germline V gene sequence: CDR1 MGHRA, CDR2 YSYEKL. In DNA, the CDR3 is TGCGCCAGCAGCCCTTATTTCGGCAGGGTGGGGGAGCAGTACTTC. Amino acids: CASSPYFGRVGEQYF.